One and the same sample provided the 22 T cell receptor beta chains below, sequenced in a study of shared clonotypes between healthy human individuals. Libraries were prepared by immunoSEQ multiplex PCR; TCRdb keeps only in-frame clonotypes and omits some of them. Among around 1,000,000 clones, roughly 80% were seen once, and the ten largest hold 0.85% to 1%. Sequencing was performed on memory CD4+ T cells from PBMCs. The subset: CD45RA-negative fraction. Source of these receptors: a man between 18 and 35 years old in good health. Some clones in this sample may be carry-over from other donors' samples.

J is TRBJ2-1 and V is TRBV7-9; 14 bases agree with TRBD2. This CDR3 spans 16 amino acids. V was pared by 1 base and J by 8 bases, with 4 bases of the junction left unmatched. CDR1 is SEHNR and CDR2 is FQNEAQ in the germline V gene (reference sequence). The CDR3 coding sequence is TGTGCCAGCAGCTTAGTCTTGACTAGCGGGAGGGATGAGCAGTTCTTC. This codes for CASSLVLTSGRDEQFF.

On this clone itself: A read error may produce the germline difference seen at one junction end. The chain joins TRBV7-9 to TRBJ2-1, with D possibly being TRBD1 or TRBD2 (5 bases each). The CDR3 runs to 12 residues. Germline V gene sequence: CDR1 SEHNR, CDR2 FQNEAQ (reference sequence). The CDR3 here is CASSFGGRRALF. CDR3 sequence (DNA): TGTGCCAGCAGCTTTGGGGGAAGGAGAGCGCTCTTC.

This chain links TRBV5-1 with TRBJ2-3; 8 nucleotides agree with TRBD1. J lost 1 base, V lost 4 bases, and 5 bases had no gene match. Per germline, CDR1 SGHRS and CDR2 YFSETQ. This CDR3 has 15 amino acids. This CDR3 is CASSPGQGRTDTQYF. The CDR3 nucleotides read TGCGCCAGCAGCCCCGGACAGGGCCGCACAGATACGCAGTATTTT.

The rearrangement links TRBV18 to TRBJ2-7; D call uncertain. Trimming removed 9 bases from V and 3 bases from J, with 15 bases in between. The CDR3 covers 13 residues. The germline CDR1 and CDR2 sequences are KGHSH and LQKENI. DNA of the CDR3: TGTGCCAGTTCAACCGGACCGGACTACGAGCAGTACTTC. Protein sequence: CASSTGPDYEQYF.

The CDR3 region is CASSLNSGRAAEQYF. For the CDR3, the DNA is TGTGCCAGCAGCTTAAATAGCGGGAGGGCCGCCGAGCAGTACTTC. This rearrangement joins TRBV7-3 to TRBJ2-7; TRBD2 agrees at 11 bases. CDR3 length: 15 residues. V shed 1 base, J shed 6 bases, and the junction held 5 bases outside the gene matches. Germline V CDR1 and CDR2: SGHTA, FQGTGA.

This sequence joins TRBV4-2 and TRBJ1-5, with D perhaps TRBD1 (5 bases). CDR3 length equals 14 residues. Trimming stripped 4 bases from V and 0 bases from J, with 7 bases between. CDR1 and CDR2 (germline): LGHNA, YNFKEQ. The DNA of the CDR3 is TGTGCCAGCAGCCTTGACAGTAGCAATCAGCCCCAGCATTTT. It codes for CASSLDSSNQPQHF.

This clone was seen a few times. The CDR3 nucleotides are TGTGCCTGGAGTGGCGGAGGGGACACTGAAGCTTTCTTT. Its protein is CAWSGGGDTEAFF. The J gene is TRBJ1-1, the V gene TRBV30, with a tentative D call TRBD1 (5 bases). V dropped 1 base and J dropped 3 bases, with 9 bases sitting between them. Germline loops: CDR1 GTSNPN, CDR2 SVGIG (reference sequence). This CDR3 comprises 13 residues.

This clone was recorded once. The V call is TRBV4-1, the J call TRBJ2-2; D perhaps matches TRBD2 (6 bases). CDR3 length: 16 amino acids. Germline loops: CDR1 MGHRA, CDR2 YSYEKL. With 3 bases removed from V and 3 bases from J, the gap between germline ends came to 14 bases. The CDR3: CASSQGGMGDTGELFF. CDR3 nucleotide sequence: TGCGCCAGCAGCCAGGGGGGAATGGGAGACACCGGGGAGCTGTTTTTT.

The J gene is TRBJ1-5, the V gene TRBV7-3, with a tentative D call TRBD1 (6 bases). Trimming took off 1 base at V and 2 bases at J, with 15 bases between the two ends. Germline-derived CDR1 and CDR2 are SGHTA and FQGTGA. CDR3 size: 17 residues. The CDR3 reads CASSLSEAGEGNQPQHF. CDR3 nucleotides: TGTGCCAGCAGCTTAAGTGAGGCAGGGGAGGGCAATCAGCCCCAGCATTTT. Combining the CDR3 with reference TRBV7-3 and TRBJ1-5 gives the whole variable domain GAGVSQTPSNKVTEKGKYVELRCDPISGHTALYWYRQSLGQGPEFLIYFQGTGAADDSGLPNDRFFAVRPEGSVSTLKIQRTERGDSAVYLCASSLSEAGEGNQPQHFGDGTRLSIL.

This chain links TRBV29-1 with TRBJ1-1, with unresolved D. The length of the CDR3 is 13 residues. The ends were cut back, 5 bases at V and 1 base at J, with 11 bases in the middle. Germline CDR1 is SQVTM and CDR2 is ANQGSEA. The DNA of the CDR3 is TGCAGCGTTTCGACGTCTACGAACACTGAAGCTTTCTTT. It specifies CSVSTSTNTEAFF.

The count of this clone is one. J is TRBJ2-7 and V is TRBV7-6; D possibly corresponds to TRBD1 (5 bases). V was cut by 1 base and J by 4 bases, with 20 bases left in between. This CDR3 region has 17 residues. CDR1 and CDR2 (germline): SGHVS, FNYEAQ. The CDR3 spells CASSLETYRGNRYEQYF. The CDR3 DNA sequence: TGTGCCAGCAGCTTAGAAACTTATAGGGGAAATCGGTACGAGCAGTACTTC.

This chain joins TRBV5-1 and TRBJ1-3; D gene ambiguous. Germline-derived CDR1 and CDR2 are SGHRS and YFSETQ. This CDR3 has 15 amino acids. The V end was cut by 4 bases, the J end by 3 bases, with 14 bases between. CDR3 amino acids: CASSLEGLDGNTIYF. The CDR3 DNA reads TGCGCCAGCAGCCTAGAGGGTCTGGATGGAAACACCATATATTTT.

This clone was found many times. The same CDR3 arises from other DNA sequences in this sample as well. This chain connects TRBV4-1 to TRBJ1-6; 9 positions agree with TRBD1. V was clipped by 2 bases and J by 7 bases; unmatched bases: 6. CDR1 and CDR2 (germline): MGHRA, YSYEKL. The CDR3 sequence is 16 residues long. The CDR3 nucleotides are TGCGCCAGCAGCCAAACTCCGGGACAGGGCAATTCACCCCTCCACTTT. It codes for CASSQTPGQGNSPLHF.

The DNA of the CDR3 is TGTGCCAGCATCCCGGGACTAGCGACTTACGAGCAGTACTTC. This translates into CASIPGLATYEQYF. The genes are TRBV5-8 and TRBJ2-7; 10 bases align to TRBD2. Germline trimming cut 6 bases from V and 4 bases from J; bases unmatched to any gene: 7. Germline assignment: CDR1 SGHTS and CDR2 YDEGEE. The CDR3 consists of 14 residues.

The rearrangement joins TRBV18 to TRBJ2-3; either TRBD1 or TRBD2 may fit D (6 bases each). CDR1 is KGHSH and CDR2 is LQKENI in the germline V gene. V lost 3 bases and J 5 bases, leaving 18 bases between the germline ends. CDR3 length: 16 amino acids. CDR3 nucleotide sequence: TGTGCCAGCTCACCCCAAAATAGGGGGGCGAAAGATACGCAGTATTTT. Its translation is CASSPQNRGAKDTQYF. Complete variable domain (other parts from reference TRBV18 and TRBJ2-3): NAGVMQNPRHLVRRRGQEARLRCSPMKGHSHVYWYRQLPEEGLKFMVYLQKENIIDESGMPKERFSAEFPKEGPSILRIQQVVRGDSAAYFCASSPQNRGAKDTQYFGPGTRLTVL.

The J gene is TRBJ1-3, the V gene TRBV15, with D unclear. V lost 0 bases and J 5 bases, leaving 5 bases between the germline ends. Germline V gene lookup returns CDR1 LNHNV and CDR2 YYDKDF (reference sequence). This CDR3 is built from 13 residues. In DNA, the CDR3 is TGTGCCACCAGCAGAGATTATCGAAACACCATATATTTT. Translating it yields CATSRDYRNTIYF. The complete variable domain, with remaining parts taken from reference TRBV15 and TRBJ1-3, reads DAMVIQNPRYQVTQFGKPVTLSCSQTLNHNVMYWYQQKSSQAPKLLFHYYDKDFNNEADTPDNFQSRRPNTSFCFLDIRSPGLGDTAMYLCATSRDYRNTIYFGEGSWLTVV.

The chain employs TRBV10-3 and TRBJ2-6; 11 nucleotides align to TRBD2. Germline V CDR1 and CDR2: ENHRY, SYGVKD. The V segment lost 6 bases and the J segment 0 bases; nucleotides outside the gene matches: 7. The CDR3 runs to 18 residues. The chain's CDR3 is CAISERLAGSSGANVLTF. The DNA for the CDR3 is TGTGCCATCAGCGAGCGACTAGCGGGGAGCTCTGGGGCCAACGTCCTGACTTTC.

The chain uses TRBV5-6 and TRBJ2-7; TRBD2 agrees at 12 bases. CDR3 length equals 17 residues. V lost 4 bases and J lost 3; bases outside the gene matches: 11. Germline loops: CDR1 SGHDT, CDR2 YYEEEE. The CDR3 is CASSLRTSGIPLYEQYF. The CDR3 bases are TGTGCCAGCAGCCTCCGGACTAGCGGGATCCCTCTCTACGAGCAGTACTTC. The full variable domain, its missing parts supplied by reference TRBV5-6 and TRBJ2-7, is DAGVTQSPTHLIKTRGQQVTLRCSPKSGHDTVSWYQQALGQGPQFIFQYYEEEERQRGNFPDRFSGHQFPNYSSELNVNALLLGDSALYLCASSLRTSGIPLYEQYFGPGTRLTVT.

This CDR3 reads CASRRGQGPYEQYF. As DNA, the CDR3 is TGTGCCAGCAGGAGGGGACAGGGACCCTACGAGCAGTACTTC. The V gene is TRBV4-2, the J gene TRBJ2-7, with 9 bases lining up with TRBD1. V was pared by 6 bases and J by 2 bases, with 5 bases of the junction left unmatched. This CDR3 comprises 14 residues. CDR1 is LGHNA, CDR2 YNFKEQ, per germline.

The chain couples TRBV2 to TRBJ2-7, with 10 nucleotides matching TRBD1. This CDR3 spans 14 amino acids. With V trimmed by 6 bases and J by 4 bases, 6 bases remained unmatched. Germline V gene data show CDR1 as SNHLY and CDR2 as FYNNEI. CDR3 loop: CASRTGQGMYEQYF. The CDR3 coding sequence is TGTGCCAGCAGGACGGGACAGGGGATGTACGAGCAGTACTTC.

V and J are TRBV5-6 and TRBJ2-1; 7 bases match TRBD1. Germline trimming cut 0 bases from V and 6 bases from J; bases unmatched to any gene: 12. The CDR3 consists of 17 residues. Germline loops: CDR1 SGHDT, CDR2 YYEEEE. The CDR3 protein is CASSLVKGRQGPNEQFF. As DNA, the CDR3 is TGTGCCAGCAGCTTGGTTAAAGGCCGACAGGGCCCCAATGAGCAGTTCTTC.

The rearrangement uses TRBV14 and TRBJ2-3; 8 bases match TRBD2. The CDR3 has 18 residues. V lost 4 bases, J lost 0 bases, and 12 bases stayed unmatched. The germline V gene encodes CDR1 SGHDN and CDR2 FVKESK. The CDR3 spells CASSPNLRPSGSTDTQYF. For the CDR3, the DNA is TGTGCCAGCAGCCCGAATCTTAGGCCTAGCGGGAGCACAGATACGCAGTATTTT.